The 18 T cell receptor beta chains given below trace back to one sample, sequenced in a study of Ad26.COV2.S vaccination and SARS-CoV-2 variants. Treatment reported: some 20 received Ad26.COV2.S at low or high dose, single or two shots; about 5 received placebo; per-sample allocation not given. Sampling occurred on day 63 after the first vaccine or placebo injection. Method: immunoSEQ multiplex PCR; TCRdb's copy keeps in-frame clones and lacks some. The sample lists about 460,000 clones, 89% occurring once. This specimen consisted of peripheral blood, obtained in a trial of Ad26.COV2.S vaccine versus placebo. The receptor set was obtained from a person between 18 and 59 years old who received the Ad26.COV2.S COVID-19 vaccine or a placebo.

The chain uses TRBV2 and TRBJ2-1; the D gene could be TRBD1 or TRBD2 (6 bases each). There are 14 residues in the CDR3. The ends were cut back, 5 bases at V and 4 bases at J, with 12 bases in the middle. Germline CDR1 is SNHLY and CDR2 is FYNNEI. The CDR3 protein is CASSLTGRYNEQFF. DNA of the CDR3: TGTGCCAGCAGTCTAACAGGGAGGTACAATGAGCAGTTCTTC.

The chain is built from TRBV18 and TRBJ1-5; D might be TRBD1 (6 bases). Germline-derived CDR1 and CDR2 are KGHSH and LQKENI. Deletions cut 3 bases from V and 4 bases from J, with 13 bases between. The CDR3 is 15 residues long. For the CDR3, the DNA is TGTGCCAGCTCACCGGCAGGGGAAGCAAATCAGCCCCAGCATTTT. Amino acid sequence: CASSPAGEANQPQHF.

The chain couples TRBV24-1 to TRBJ2-3, with 7 bases that match TRBD1. This CDR3 is built from 16 residues. Per germline, CDR1 KGHDR and CDR2 SFDVKD. V dropped 2 bases and J dropped 4; count of bases not matched to a gene: 8. The CDR3 loop reads CATSDSPGTDSDTQYF. The CDR3 region has the DNA TGTGCCACCAGTGATTCCCCCGGGACAGATTCAGATACGCAGTATTTT.

The chain carries TRBV11-2 and TRBJ2-1; D unresolved. The length of the CDR3 is 13 residues. Per germline, CDR1 SGHAT and CDR2 FQNNGV. V was shortened by 1 base and J by 7 bases, with 8 bases between the two germline ends. The CDR3 loop is CASSLVPWNEQFF. DNA of the CDR3: TGTGCCAGCAGCTTAGTTCCCTGGAATGAGCAGTTCTTC.

This chain links TRBV5-4 with TRBJ2-1, with 9 bases aligning to TRBD2. The CDR3 runs to 17 residues. V shed 0 bases, J shed 0 bases, and the junction held 4 bases outside the gene matches. Germline loops: CDR1 SGHNT, CDR2 YYREEE (reference sequence). The CDR3 coding sequence is TGTGCCAGCAGCTTGGGGCTAGCGGGAACCTCCTACAATGAGCAGTTCTTC. This translates into CASSLGLAGTSYNEQFF. The full variable domain, completed using reference TRBV5-4 and TRBJ2-1, is ETGVTQSPTHLIKTRGQQVTLRCSSQSGHNTVSWYQQALGQGPQFIFQYYREEENGRGNFPPRFSGLQFPNYSSELNVNALELDDSALYLCASSLGLAGTSYNEQFFGPGTRLTVL.

The V call is TRBV7-8, the J call TRBJ2-2, with 14 bases aligning to TRBD2. The CDR3 extends over 18 amino acids. The germline V gene encodes CDR1 SGHVS and CDR2 FQNEAQ. The J segment lost 4 bases and the V segment lost 5 bases, leaving 9 bases of the junction unmatched. The CDR3 bases are TGTGCCAGCAGCCAAAGACTAGCGGGGGGGCCCGGCACCGGGGAGCTGTTTTTT. This codes for CASSQRLAGGPGTGELFF.

The V gene is TRBV19, the J gene TRBJ1-5; TRBD1 matches at 7 bases. Germline lookup yields CDR1 LNHDA and CDR2 SQIVND (reference sequence). V lost 5 bases to trimming and J lost 6 bases; unmatched junction nucleotides: 13. This CDR3 has 16 amino acids. The CDR3 nucleotides read TGTGCCAGTAGTTCCTCCCCAGACAGGGTCAGTCAGCCCCAGCATTTT. Its protein product is CASSSSPDRVSQPQHF.

This clone was detected once. V and J are TRBV15 and TRBJ2-1, with 14 bases lining up with TRBD2. The CDR3 is 17 amino acids. The germline gives CDR1 LNHNV, CDR2 YYDKDF (reference sequence). The V and J ends lost 3 bases and 6 bases, in that order; junction bases with no gene match: 7. CDR3: CATSRTSGRAYGNEQFF. The CDR3 DNA reads as TGTGCCACCAGCAGGACTAGCGGGAGGGCCTATGGCAATGAGCAGTTCTTC.

The rearrangement links TRBV6-5 to TRBJ1-2; D ambiguous. The CDR3 totals 12 residues. V dropped 6 bases and J dropped 7 bases, with 12 bases sitting between them. CDR1 and CDR2 from the germline V gene are MNHEY and SVGAGI. This chain's CDR3 is CASSSLSGGYTF. DNA for the CDR3: TGTGCCAGCAGCAGTCTGTCAGGTGGCTACACCTTC.

The rearrangement joins TRBV7-9 to TRBJ1-1, with D tentatively TRBD1 (6 bases). The CDR3 is made up of 14 amino acids. Germline V gene data show CDR1 as SEHNR and CDR2 as FQNEAQ (reference sequence). V lost 5 bases to trimming and J lost 4 bases, with 14 bases between them. The DNA for the CDR3 is TGTGCCAGCAGCCTATCAGGGGTTACCACTGAAGCTTTCTTT. Protein sequence: CASSLSGVTTEAFF.

The chain links TRBV5-1 to TRBJ2-7; 9 positions agree with TRBD1. Germline assignment: CDR1 SGHRS and CDR2 YFSETQ. This CDR3 comprises 14 residues. J was trimmed by 6 bases and V by 4 bases; bases with no gene match: 8. The CDR3 DNA reads as TGCGCCAGCAGCCAGGGACAGGGACGGGTCGAGCAGTACTTC. Protein: CASSQGQGRVEQYF.

This chain links TRBV19 with TRBJ1-2; 8 bases fit TRBD1. This CDR3 contains 15 residues. Germline trimming cut 4 bases from V and 2 bases from J; bases unmatched to any gene: 6. Germline assignment: CDR1 LNHDA and CDR2 SQIVND (reference sequence). For the CDR3, the DNA is TGTGCCAGTAGTACCCCGGGACAGGCCAACTATGGCTACACCTTC. Amino acids: CASSTPGQANYGYTF.

The chain uses TRBV2 and TRBJ1-2, with a tentative D call TRBD1 (5 bases). The CDR3 has 14 residues. V was clipped by 6 bases and J by 1 base, with 12 bases between them. Germline values: CDR1 SNHLY, CDR2 FYNNEI. The CDR3 reads CASSEGWGNYGYTF. DNA of the CDR3: TGTGCCAGCAGCGAGGGGTGGGGTAACTATGGCTACACCTTC. Together with reference TRBV2 and TRBJ1-2, the CDR3 gives the full variable domain: EPEVTQTPSHQVTQMGQEVILRCVPISNHLYFYWYRQILGQKVEFLVSFYNNEISEKSEIFDDQFSVERPDGSNFTLKIRSTKLEDSAMYFCASSEGWGNYGYTFGSGTRLTVV.

The chain links TRBV4-2 to TRBJ1-1; D uncertain. The CDR3 loop spans 13 amino acids. V was shortened by 1 base and J by 2 bases, with 5 bases between the two germline ends. CDR1 LGHNA and CDR2 YNFKEQ come from the germline V gene. CDR3 in DNA: TGTGCCAGCAGCCAAGTTTTAAACACTGAAGCTTTCTTT. Amino acids: CASSQVLNTEAFF.

V is TRBV6-4 and J is TRBJ1-5, with D maybe TRBD1 (5 bases). The CDR3 sequence is 19 residues long. Trimming left V 2 bases short and J 1 base short, with 21 bases between. Per germline, CDR1 MRHNA and CDR2 SNTAGT. The CDR3 is CASSDGGGLGLGSNQPQHF. CDR3 nucleotides: TGTGCCAGCAGTGACGGTGGGGGTTTGGGGCTGGGGAGCAATCAGCCCCAGCATTTT.

The chain has TRBV11-3 and TRBJ2-2; D unresolved. Between the trimmed V and J ends, which lost 0 bases and 5 bases, there was a span of 4 bases. The CDR3 has 13 residues. The V gene's germline CDR1 is SGHNT and CDR2 YENEEA. For the CDR3, the DNA is TGTGCCAGCAGCTTAGAAGGGACCGGGGAGCTGTTTTTT. Protein product: CASSLEGTGELFF.

To note about this clone: This CDR3 is also generated by other DNA sequences in the sample. Here the CDR3 DNA reads TGTGCCAGCAGTTTACGGACCGGGGGGGAGACCCAGTACTTC. Translated: CASSLRTGGETQYF. The rearrangement joins TRBV27 to TRBJ2-5, with 7 bases identical to TRBD2. The ends lost 2 bases at V and 5 bases at J; junction bases unmatched: 5. Germline CDR1 MNHEY, CDR2 SMNVEV (reference sequence). The CDR3 extends over 14 amino acids.

In DNA form, the CDR3 reads TGTGCCAGTAGTATCATTGATTCTAGCACAGATACGCAGTATTTT. It specifies CASSIIDSSTDTQYF. The chain recombines TRBV19 with TRBJ2-3; no clear D gene. The germline V and J ends were trimmed by 3 bases and 0 bases, with 10 bases remaining between them. CDR3 size: 15 residues. The germline gives CDR1 LNHDA, CDR2 SQIVND (reference sequence).